Shown below are 10 T cell receptor beta chains from a single sample sequenced in a study of T cell repertoires in cytomegalovirus infection. TCRdb itself ran the reads through MiXCR, one entry per CDR3 protein. This table holds around 740,000 distinct CDR3 sequences, about 40% found once. What was sequenced was PBMCs. The origin of the receptors is a human donor in good health (CMV status not recorded). Some clones in this sample may be carry-over from other donors' samples.

The rearrangement uses TRBV19 and TRBJ1-1; TRBD1 aligns across 9 bases. V was clipped by 6 bases and J by 8 bases; unmatched bases: 7. CDR1 and CDR2 (germline): LNHDA, SQIVND (reference sequence). The CDR3 is 13 residues long. The CDR3 here is CASRVGTGGEAFF. The CDR3 nucleotides read TGTGCCAGTAGGGTCGGAACAGGGGGCGAAGCTTTCTTT.

This clonotype was seen once. The genes are TRBV2 and TRBJ2-2; the D is unclear. Trimming took 8 bases from V and 3 from J, leaving 10 bases between them. CDR1 is SNHLY and CDR2 is FYNNEI in the germline V gene. The CDR3 totals 13 residues. CDR3 amino acids: CASFAADTGELFF. The CDR3 bases are TGTGCCAGCTTTGCTGCCGACACCGGGGAGCTGTTTTTT.

A few counts support this clonotype. V gene TRBV6-5 combines with J gene TRBJ1-5; TRBD1 agrees at 10 bases. The germline V gene has CDR1 MNHEY and CDR2 SVGAGI. V trimming: 5 bases; J trimming: 2 bases; junction bases outside the gene matches: 6. The CDR3 is 16 amino acids. CDR3 nucleotide sequence: TGTGCCAGCAGTCCCGGACAGGGGGTGGGCAATCAGCCCCAGCATTTT. Translating gives CASSPGQGVGNQPQHF.

This clonotype has just a few counts. The chain employs TRBV7-2 and TRBJ2-5; 8 bases are a match to TRBD1. The CDR3 sequence is 19 residues long. CDR1 is SGHTA and CDR2 is FQGNSA in the germline V gene. J was trimmed by 0 bases and V by 2 bases; bases with no gene match: 14. For the CDR3, the DNA is TGTGCCAGCAGCTTACGCTGGCAGGGGGCTCGCATGGACCAAGAGACCCAGTACTTC. Protein sequence: CASSLRWQGARMDQETQYF. The complete variable domain, with remaining parts taken from reference TRBV7-2 and TRBJ2-5, reads GAGVSQSPSNKVTEKGKDVELRCDPISGHTALYWYRQSLGQGLEFLIYFQGNSAPDKSGLPSDRFSAERTGGSVSTLTIQRTQQEDSAVYLCASSLRWQGARMDQETQYFGPGTRLLVL.

This clonotype came up a few times. The V call is TRBV12-3 or TRBV12-4, the J call TRBJ2-1; the D gene is possibly TRBD1 (5 bases). The CDR3 has 16 residues. V dropped 5 bases and J dropped 0 bases, with 14 bases sitting between them. The CDR3 loop is CASSEFQGYSYNEQFF. The CDR3 bases are TGTGCCAGCAGTGAATTCCAGGGCTACTCCTACAATGAGCAGTTCTTC.

This clonotype was found once. An end of the junction does not agree with germline; a read error may underlie this. The V gene is TRBV6-2 or TRBV6-3, the J gene TRBJ2-2; 8 nucleotides align to TRBD1. The CDR3 sequence is 15 residues long. Germline V gene sequence: CDR1 MNHEY, CDR2 SVGEGT. Here the CDR3 reads CASNYGQGLTGELFF. In nucleotides, the CDR3 is TGTGCCAGCAATTACGGACAGGGTCTCACCGGGGAGCTGTTTTTT.

This clonotype was observed a few times. J is TRBJ2-1 and V is TRBV24-1, with D unclear. V lost 5 bases and J lost 0, with 19 bases in between. The CDR3 runs to 18 residues. Germline-derived CDR1 and CDR2 are KGHDR and SFDVKD. Written as DNA, the CDR3 is TGTGCCACCAGTGTTATCTCCAGCCGCGTAAGCTCCTACAATGAGCAGTTCTTC. Translating gives CATSVISSRVSSYNEQFF.

Comment on this clonotype: One base away lies a much larger clone, so this may be a sequencing read error. The chain recombines TRBV7-8 with TRBJ1-5; no firm D call. Trimming removed 4 bases from V and 5 bases from J, with 21 bases in between. Germline CDR1 and CDR2: SGHVS and FQNEAQ. The CDR3 extends over 17 amino acids. CDR3: CASSSLPQVSLDQPQHF. CDR3 sequence (DNA): TGTGCCAGCAGCTCTCTTCCTCAGGTAAGTCTCGATCAGCCCCAGCATTTT.

This clonotype has only a few counts. This chain joins TRBV2 and TRBJ1-6, with D possibly matching TRBD1 (5 bases). The CDR3 consists of 13 residues. Looked up from germline, CDR1 is SNHLY and CDR2 is FYNNEI. V lost 7 bases and J lost 10, with 14 bases in between. CDR3 loop: CASIPGKTSPLHF. DNA of the CDR3: TGTGCCAGCATCCCAGGGAAGACATCACCCCTCCACTTT.

The chain is built from TRBV28 and TRBJ2-2; D perhaps matches TRBD2 (7 bases). CDR3 length: 13 amino acids. The germline V gene has CDR1 MDHEN and CDR2 SYDVKM. With 6 bases removed from V and 6 bases from J, the gap between germline ends came to 11 bases. DNA for the CDR3: TGTGCCAGCAGGCCCGGGGGGCCCGGGGAGCTGTTTTTT. Its translation is CASRPGGPGELFF. The full variable domain, rest sourced from reference TRBV28 and TRBJ2-2, is DVKVTQSSRYLVKRTGEKVFLECVQDMDHENMFWYRQDPGLGLRLIYFSYDVKMKEKGDIPEGYSVSREKKERFSLILESASTNQTSMYLCASRPGGPGELFFGEGSRLTVL.